The clone carrying this TCR beta chain was detected a few times. Its antigen is unidentified. The CDR3 totals 13 residues. V was pared by 2 bases and J by 7 bases, with 11 bases between. Germline V gene data show CDR1 as MDHEN and CDR2 as SYDVKM. This record belongs to a study of post-analysis software for immune sequencing data. Study-wide background: The courses of disease that were included comprised relapsing-remitting, secondary progressive and progressive-relapsing multiple sclerosis.

cDNA libraries of TCR beta carried unique molecular identifiers. TCRdb called the PCR reads again in MiXCR, with one record for every CDR3 protein. The top ten hold 7.6% of the sample, which has hundreds of thousands of distinct CDR3 sequences, 30% to 40% seen once. Study-wide points: Among multiple sclerosis patients, normalized Chao1 diversity was significantly below that of controls. In patients, about 5 TRBV segments were more frequent than in controls, with TRBV5-6, TRBV5-1 and TRBV20-1 among them.

The sequence came from a girl aged 2 to 10 with multiple sclerosis. The rearrangement joins TRBV28 to TRBJ1-2, with D possibly TRBD1 on 5 matching bases. Sequencing was done on a sample of blood. CDR3: CASSLGGNSGYTF. The CDR3 DNA reads TGTGCCAGCAGTTTAGGGGGTAATAGTGGCTACACCTTC.